This is a list of T cell receptor beta chains from one sample in a study of CD8+CD57+ T cells in acquired aplastic anemia. TCRdb itself ran the reads through MiXCR, one entry per CDR3 protein. The data hold 270,000 or so distinct CDR3 sequences, with roughly 82% observed a single time. Input material: sorted CD4+, CD8+, or CD8+CD57+ T cells (not recorded which) from PBMCs. Every receptor here comes from a human donor with aplastic anemia. Both conserved end residues are part of each CDR3. A D gene is named only where the DNA matches it firmly. A row's size may be missing; if present it is once, few, many or a size class.

v_call: TRBV7-3
d_call: .
clone_size: .
j_call: TRBJ1-2
cdr3_aa: CASSQGLGRGTQF
cdr3_nt: TGCGCCAGCAGCCAAGGGCTTGGTCGTGGTACGCAGTTT

v_call: TRBV7-9
d_call: .
clone_size: .
j_call: TRBJ1-5
cdr3_aa: CASSVASAHTQPQHF
cdr3_nt: TGTGCCAGCAGCGTAGCGAGCGCCCATACTCAGCCCCAGCATTTT

v_call: TRBV5-1
d_call: .
clone_size: once
j_call: TRBJ2-3
cdr3_aa: CASSVESATAYF
cdr3_nt: TGTGCCAGCAGCGTAGAATCAGCTACGGCGTATTTT

v_call: TRBV5-5
d_call: .
clone_size: .
j_call: TRBJ2-5
cdr3_aa: CASSLPWYRLQEGQYF
cdr3_nt: TGTGCCAGCAGCTTACCGTGGTACCGGCTCCAAGAGGGCCAGTACTTC

v_call: TRBV25-1
d_call: TRBD1
clone_size: .
j_call: TRBJ1-1
cdr3_aa: CASSESPKTGASTEAFF
cdr3_nt: TGTGCCAGCAGTGAATCTCCCAAAACAGGGGCAAGCACTGAAGCTTTCTTT

v_call: TRBV9
d_call: .
clone_size: .
j_call: TRBJ1-6
cdr3_aa: CASSQVLGGSTLHF
cdr3_nt: TGTGCCAGCAGCCAAGTTTTAGGGGGTTCAACCCTCCACTTT

v_call: TRBV7-9
d_call: TRBD1
clone_size: .
j_call: TRBJ1-6
cdr3_aa: CASSLDRGAPTSSLHF
cdr3_nt: TGTGCCAGCAGCTTGGACAGGGGTGCTCCTACGAGCAGTCTCCACTTT

v_call: TRBV11-2
d_call: .
clone_size: .
j_call: TRBJ2-6
cdr3_aa: CASSLAGGYGANALTF
cdr3_nt: TGTGCCAGCAGCTTAGCTGGCGGCTACGGGGCCAACGCGCTGACTTTC

v_call: TRBV7-9
d_call: .
clone_size: .
j_call: TRBJ2-2
cdr3_aa: CASSLGPSELFF
cdr3_nt: TGTGCCAGCAGCTTAGGACCCAGTGAGCTGTTTTTT

v_call: TRBV11-2
d_call: .
clone_size: .
j_call: TRBJ2-7
cdr3_aa: CASGDGGTAYEQYF
cdr3_nt: TGTGCCAGCGGGGACGGGGGCACAGCCTACGAGCAGTACTTC

v_call: TRBV13
d_call: .
clone_size: once
j_call: TRBJ2-5
cdr3_aa: CATLGGSEQETQYF
cdr3_nt: TGTGCCACCCTGGGAGGCAGCGAGCAAGAGACCCAGTACTTC

v_call: TRBV7-6
d_call: .
clone_size: once
j_call: TRBJ1-2
cdr3_aa: CASTLERDASVADYTF
cdr3_nt: TGTGCCAGCACCCTGGAGAGGGACGCCTCTGTGGCTGACTACACCTTC

v_call: TRBV7-9
d_call: .
clone_size: .
j_call: TRBJ1-1
cdr3_aa: CASSVNLGLNTEAFF
cdr3_nt: TGTGCCAGCAGCGTAAACTTAGGGCTGAACACTGAAGCTTTCTTT

v_call: TRBV7-4
d_call: .
clone_size: few
j_call: TRBJ1-1
cdr3_aa: CASSVVVTSSTSAFF
cdr3_nt: .

v_call: TRBV5-6
d_call: .
clone_size: few
j_call: TRBJ2-5
cdr3_aa: CASSLGEAWGETQYF
cdr3_nt: TGTGCCAGCAGCTTGGGGGAGGCTTGGGGAGAGACCCAGTACTTC